This T cell receptor beta chain was recovered during a study of shared T cell receptors in the human thymus. Libraries were prepared by immunoSEQ multiplex PCR; TCRdb keeps only in-frame clonotypes and omits some of them. The table has 500,000 to 750,000 clones, 70% to 90% seen once. The CDR3 length is 14 residues. CDR1 SGHRS and CDR2 YFSETQ come from the germline V gene. The V end was cut by 5 bases, the J end by 7 bases, with 15 bases between. The same sample was also used in a study of human thymus T cells.

The chain recombines TRBV5-1 with TRBJ1-4; TRBD1 might be the D (6 bases). The source of this sequence is a boy under two years old with a congenital heart defect. Sequenced material: thymocytes. This CDR3 reads CASSSDRLAEKLFF. The CDR3 nucleotides read TGCGCCAGCAGTTCCGACAGGCTGGCTGAAAAACTGTTTTTT.